The clone carrying this T cell receptor beta chain has just one count. The data belong to a study of shared clonotypes between healthy human individuals. The germline V gene encodes CDR1 MDHEN and CDR2 SYDVKM. The V end was cut by 1 base, the J end by 9 bases, with 19 bases between. This CDR3 is 16 amino acids long. Sequencing used immunoSEQ multiplex PCR; TCRdb keeps in-frame clones, though not all of them. The profile shows around 2.5 million clones, roughly 93% of them singletons. J is TRBJ1-5 and V is TRBV28; TRBD1 is a possible D gene (5 bases). This clonotype was obtained from a man aged 18 to 29 in good health. Some clones in this sample may be carry-over from other donors' samples. The source material was naive CD4+ T cells from PBMCs. Subset meaning: CD45RA+ positively selected. Here the CDR3 reads CASSLSVAGRNSPQHF. In nucleotides, the CDR3 is TGTGCCAGCAGTTTATCGGTCGCAGGGAGGAATTCGCCCCAGCATTTT.